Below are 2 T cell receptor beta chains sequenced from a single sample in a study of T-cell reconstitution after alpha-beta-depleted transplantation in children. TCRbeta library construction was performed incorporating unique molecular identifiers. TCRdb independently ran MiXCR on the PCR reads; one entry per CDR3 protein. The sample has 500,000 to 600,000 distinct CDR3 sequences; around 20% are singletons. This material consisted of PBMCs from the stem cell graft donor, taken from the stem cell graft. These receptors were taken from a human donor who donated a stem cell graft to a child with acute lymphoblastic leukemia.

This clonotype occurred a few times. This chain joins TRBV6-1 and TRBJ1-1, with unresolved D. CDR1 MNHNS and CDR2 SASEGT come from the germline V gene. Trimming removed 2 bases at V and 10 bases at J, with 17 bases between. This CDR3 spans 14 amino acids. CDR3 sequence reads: CASSEKIRDMPAFF. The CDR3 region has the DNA TGTGCCAGCAGTGAAAAAATCCGAGACATGCCAGCTTTCTTT.

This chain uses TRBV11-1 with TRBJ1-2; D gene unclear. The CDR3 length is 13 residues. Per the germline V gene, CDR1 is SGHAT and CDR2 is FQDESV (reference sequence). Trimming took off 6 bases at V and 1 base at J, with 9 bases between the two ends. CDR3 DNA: TGTGCCAGCAGGTGGGATGGTAACTATGGCTACACCTTC. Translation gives CASRWDGNYGYTF.